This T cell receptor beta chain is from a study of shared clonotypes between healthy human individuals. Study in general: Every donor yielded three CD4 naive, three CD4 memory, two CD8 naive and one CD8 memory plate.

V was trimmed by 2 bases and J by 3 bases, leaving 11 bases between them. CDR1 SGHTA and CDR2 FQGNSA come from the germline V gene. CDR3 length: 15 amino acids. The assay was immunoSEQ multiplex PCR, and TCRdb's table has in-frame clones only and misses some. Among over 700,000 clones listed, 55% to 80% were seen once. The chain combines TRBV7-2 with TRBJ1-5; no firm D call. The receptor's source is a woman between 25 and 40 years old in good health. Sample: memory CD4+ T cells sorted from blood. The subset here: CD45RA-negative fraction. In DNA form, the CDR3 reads TGTGCCAGCAGCTTAAGCTCGGGGATCAATCAGCCCCAGCATTTT. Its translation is CASSLSSGINQPQHF.